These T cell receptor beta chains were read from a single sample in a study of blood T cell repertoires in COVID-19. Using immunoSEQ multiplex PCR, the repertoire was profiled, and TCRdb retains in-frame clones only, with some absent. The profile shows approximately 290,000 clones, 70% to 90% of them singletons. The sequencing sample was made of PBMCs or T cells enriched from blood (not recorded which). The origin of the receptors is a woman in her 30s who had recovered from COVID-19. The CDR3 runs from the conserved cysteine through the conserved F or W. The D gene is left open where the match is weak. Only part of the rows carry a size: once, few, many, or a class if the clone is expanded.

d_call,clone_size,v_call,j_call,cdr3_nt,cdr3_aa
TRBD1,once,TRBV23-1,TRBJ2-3,TGCGCCAGCGGGGACAGGGGAACAGATACGCAGTATTTT,CASGDRGTDTQYF
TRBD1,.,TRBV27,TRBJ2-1,TGTGCCAGCAGTTTCCGTCCCGGGACAGGGGTCGGTGAGCAGTTCTTC,CASSFRPGTGVGEQFF
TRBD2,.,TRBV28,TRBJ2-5,TGTGCCGGCCAAGGGACTAGCGGGAACCAAGAGACCCAGTACTTC,CAGQGTSGNQETQYF
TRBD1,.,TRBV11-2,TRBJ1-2,TGTGCCAGCAGCCCCCTTCTGACAGGGGACTATGGCTACACCTTC,CASSPLLTGDYGYTF
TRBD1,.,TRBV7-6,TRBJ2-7,TGTGCCAGCAGCCCAGTGGTAGGGGGCGGAAACGAGCAGTACTTC,CASSPVVGGGNEQYF
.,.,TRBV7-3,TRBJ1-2,TGTGCCAGCAGCTTAACCGGGGAGCGGGGCTACACCTTC,CASSLTGERGYTF
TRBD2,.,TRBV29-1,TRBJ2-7,TGCAGCGTCAACCCGGGGGGGGGAGCGGGAGAGCAGTACTTC,CSVNPGGGAGEQYF
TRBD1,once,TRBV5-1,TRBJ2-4,TGCGCCAGCAGCCAGTTTGCCGGACAGGTAAAAAACATTCAGTACTTC,CASSQFAGQVKNIQYF
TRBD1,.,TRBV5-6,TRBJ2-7,TGTGCCAGCACTAAAACGCAAGGGGGCAGGGACGAGCAGTACTTC,CASTKTQGGRDEQYF
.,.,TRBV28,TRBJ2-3,TGTGCCAGCAGTTTATTCCCCGCGGAGACCCAATCAGATACGCAGTATTTT,CASSLFPAETQSDTQYF
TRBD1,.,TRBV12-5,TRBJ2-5,TGTGCTAGCGCTGGGGACAGGGGCGAGACCCAGTACTTC,CASAGDRGETQYF
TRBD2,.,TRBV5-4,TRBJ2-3,TGTGCCAGCAATGTAGCGGGGGTCACAGATACGCAGTATTTT,CASNVAGVTDTQYF
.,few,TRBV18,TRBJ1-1,TGTGCCAGCTCACTCCCGGGACTTAGGAACACTGAAGCTTTCTTT,CASSLPGLRNTEAFF
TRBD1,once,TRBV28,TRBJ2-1,TGTGCCAGCAGTTCGACAGGGGAGGTGAATGAGCAGTTCTTC,CASSSTGEVNEQFF
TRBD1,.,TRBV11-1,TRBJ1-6,TGTGCCAGCAGCCAATCAACAGGGGCCTATAATTCACCCCTCCACTTT,CASSQSTGAYNSPLHF
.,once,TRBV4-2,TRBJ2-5,TGTGCCAGCAGCCCGAGACGGGGGGAGACCCAGTACTTC,CASSPRRGETQYF
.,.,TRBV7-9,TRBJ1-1,TGTGCCAGCAGCTTAGGGCACAGGGTGGGAACTGAAGCTTTCTTT,CASSLGHRVGTEAFF
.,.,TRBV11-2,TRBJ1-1,TGTGCCAGCAGCACCGCGATTCTCCAGGCGGCTTTCTTT,CASSTAILQAAFF
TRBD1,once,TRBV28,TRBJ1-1,TGTGCCAGCAGCTTGACAGGGACGAACACTGAAGCTTTCTTT,CASSLTGTNTEAFF
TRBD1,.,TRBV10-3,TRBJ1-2,TGTGCCATCCTAGGACAGGGTGGTTCCTATGGCTACACCTTC,CAILGQGGSYGYTF
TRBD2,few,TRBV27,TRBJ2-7,TGTGCCAGCAGTTTAGGGACTAGCGGGGGTCAGGAGCAGTACTTC,CASSLGTSGGQEQYF
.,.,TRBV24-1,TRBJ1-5,TGTGCCACCAGTGCCCCCGACACCTACAATCAGCCCCAGCATTTT,CATSAPDTYNQPQHF
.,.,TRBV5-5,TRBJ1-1,TGTGCCAGCAGCTTTATTACAATGAACACTGAAGCTTTCTTT,CASSFITMNTEAFF
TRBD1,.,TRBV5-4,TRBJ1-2,TGTGCCAGCAGCTGGACAGACAGGGTTGGCTACACCTTC,CASSWTDRVGYTF
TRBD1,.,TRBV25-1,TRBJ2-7,TGTGCCAGCAGTCACACAGGGGGGTGGAACGAGCAGTACTTC,CASSHTGGWNEQYF
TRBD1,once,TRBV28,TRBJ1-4,TGTGCCAGCAGTTTATCAGGGGGTGATTGGAAACTGTTTTTT,CASSLSGGDWKLFF
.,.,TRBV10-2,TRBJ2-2,TGCGCCACGGACCCTGGGAGCGGAGGGAACACCGGGGAGCTGTTTTTT,CATDPGSGGNTGELFF
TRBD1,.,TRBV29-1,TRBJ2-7,TGCAGCGTTGAAACGGACAGGGGGTCCTACGAGCAGTACTTC,CSVETDRGSYEQYF
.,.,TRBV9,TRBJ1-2,TGTGCCAGCAGCGTAGAGGAGGGATTGGTGAACTATGGCTACACCTTC,CASSVEEGLVNYGYTF
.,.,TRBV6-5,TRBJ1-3,TGTGCCAGCAGACAGCTCTCTGGAAACACCATATATTTT,CASRQLSGNTIYF
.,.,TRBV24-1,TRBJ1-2,TGTGCCACCAGTGATCCCCCGACGGGAGCCGCGGGCTACACCTTC,CATSDPPTGAAGYTF
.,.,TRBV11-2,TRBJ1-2,TGTGCCAGCTCCAGCCAGGGGATCGAAGGCTACACCTTC,CASSSQGIEGYTF
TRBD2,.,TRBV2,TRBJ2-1,TGTGCCAGCAGTGATGTCGGGAGGGCCGGAAATGAGCAGTTCTTC,CASSDVGRAGNEQFF
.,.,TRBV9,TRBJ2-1,TGTGCCAGCAGCGAGACACCCTCCTACAATGAGCAGTTCTTC,CASSETPSYNEQFF
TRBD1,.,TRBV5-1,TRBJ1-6,TGCGCCAGCAGCTTGGCCACGGACAGGCCGGGTTCACCCCTCCACTTT,CASSLATDRPGSPLHF
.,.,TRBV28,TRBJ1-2,TGTGCCAGCAGTGCCCCGGGGGGCGCAAGGGGCTACACCTTC,CASSAPGGARGYTF
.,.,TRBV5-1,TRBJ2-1,TGCGCCAGTCGGACCGGGGGCAATGAGCAGTTCTTC,CASRTGGNEQFF
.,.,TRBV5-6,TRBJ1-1,TGTGCCAGCAGCTTTGGTAGGGGTCGGACTGAAGCTTTCTTT,CASSFGRGRTEAFF
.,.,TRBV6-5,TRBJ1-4,TGTGCCAGCTCCTACCAGGGTAAAGCTAATGAAAAACTGTTTTTT,CASSYQGKANEKLFF
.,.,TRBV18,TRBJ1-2,TGTGCCAGCTCACCACGAGGGAGGGGTGGCTACACCTTC,CASSPRGRGGYTF
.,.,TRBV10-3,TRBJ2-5,TGTGCCATCAGTGAAAGGGGCGCGGGGGCGGAGACCCAGTACTTC,CAISERGAGAETQYF
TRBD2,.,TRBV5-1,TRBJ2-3,TGCGCCAGCAGCTTAAGACTAGCGGGAGCGGGTGATACGCAGTATTTT,CASSLRLAGAGDTQYF
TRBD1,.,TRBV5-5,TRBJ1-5,TGTGCCAGCAGCTTGTTCAGACAGGGTCAGCCCCAGCATTTT,CASSLFRQGQPQHF
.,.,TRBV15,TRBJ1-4,TGTGCCACCAGCAGAGGGGTAGGCAGGGGACGGACTAATGAAAAACTGTTTTTT,CATSRGVGRGRTNEKLFF
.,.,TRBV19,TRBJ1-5,TGTGCCAGTAGTATATTCGCAGGGGTTGCAAATCAGCCCCAGCATTTT,CASSIFAGVANQPQHF
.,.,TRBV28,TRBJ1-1,TGTGCCAGTCGGGAGGGGGTTTACGACACTGAAGCTTTCTTT,CASREGVYDTEAFF
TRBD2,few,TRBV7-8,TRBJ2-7,TGTGCCAGCAGCAGTCCACTAGCGGGAGCTTCCTACGAGCAGTACTTC,CASSSPLAGASYEQYF
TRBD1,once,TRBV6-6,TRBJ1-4,TGTGCCAGCACCCGAGGACAGGGCGGGGAAAAACTGTTTTTT,CASTRGQGGEKLFF
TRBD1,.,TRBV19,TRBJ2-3,TGTGCCAGTAGGAAACACCGGGACAGGGGGACAGATACGCAGTATTTT,CASRKHRDRGTDTQYF
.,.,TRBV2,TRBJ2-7,TGTGCCAGCAGTGAAACCCCGCGGCCCTACGAGCAGTACTTC,CASSETPRPYEQYF